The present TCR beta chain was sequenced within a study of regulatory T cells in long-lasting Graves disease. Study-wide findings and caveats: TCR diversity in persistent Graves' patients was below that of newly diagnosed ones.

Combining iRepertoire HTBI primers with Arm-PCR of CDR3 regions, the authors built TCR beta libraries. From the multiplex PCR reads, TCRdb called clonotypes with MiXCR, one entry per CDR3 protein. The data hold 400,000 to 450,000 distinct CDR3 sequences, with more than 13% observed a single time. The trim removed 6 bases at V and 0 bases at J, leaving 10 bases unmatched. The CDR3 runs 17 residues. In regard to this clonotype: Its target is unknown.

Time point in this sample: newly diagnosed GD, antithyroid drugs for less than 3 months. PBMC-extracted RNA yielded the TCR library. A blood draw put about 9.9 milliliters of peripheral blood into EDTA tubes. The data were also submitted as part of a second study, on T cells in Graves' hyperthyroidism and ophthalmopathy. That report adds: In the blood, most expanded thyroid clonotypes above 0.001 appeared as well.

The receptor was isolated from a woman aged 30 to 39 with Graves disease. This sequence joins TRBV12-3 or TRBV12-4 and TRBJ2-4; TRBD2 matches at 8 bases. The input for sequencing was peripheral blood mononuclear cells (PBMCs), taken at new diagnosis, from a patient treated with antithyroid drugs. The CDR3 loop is CASSPGGAGRAKNIQYF. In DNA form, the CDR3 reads TGTGCCAGCAGCCCCGGGGGGGCGGGACGAGCCAAAAACATTCAGTACTTC.